One and the same sample provided the 8 T cell receptor beta chains below, sequenced in a study of identical twins. TCRdb reanalysed the 5' RACE reads using MiXCR and keeps one entry per CDR3 protein. Of 500,000 to 700,000 distinct CDR3 sequences in the sample, roughly 6.6% were seen once. These same data were also listed under a study on yellow fever vaccine responses in identical twins.

The sequencing sample was made of PBMCs. Receptor source: a woman between 18 and 29 years old in good health.

There are a few counts of this clonotype. The chain has TRBV5-6 and TRBJ2-1; D is perhaps TRBD1 (7 bases). V lost 3 bases to trimming and J lost 4 bases, with 17 bases between them. The CDR3 has 16 amino acids. Germline V gene data show CDR1 as SGHDT and CDR2 as YYEEEE. The CDR3 spells CASSSRAGTAYNEQFF. CDR3 DNA sequence: TGTGCCAGCAGCTCCAGGGCGGGGACAGCTTACAATGAGCAGTTCTTC.

The chain combines TRBV29-1 with TRBJ2-1, with 7 bases that match TRBD1. The V gene's germline CDR1 is SQVTM and CDR2 ANQGSEA. The trim removed 4 bases at V and 10 bases at J, leaving 4 bases unmatched. The CDR3 totals 11 residues. This CDR3 is CSVGQGSEQFF. CDR3 DNA: TGCAGCGTTGGACAGGGCTCCGAGCAGTTCTTC.

The rearrangement joins TRBV7-9 to TRBJ1-4; unclear D gene. The V and J ends lost 5 bases and 10 bases respectively, with 14 bases between them. The CDR3 consists of 13 residues. Germline V CDR1 and CDR2: SEHNR, FQNEAQ (reference sequence). The CDR3 region has the DNA TGTGCCAGCAGCCCAGCCCCAAGGGCAAAACTGTTTTTT. Amino acids: CASSPAPRAKLFF. The whole variable domain, remainder taken from reference TRBV7-9 and TRBJ1-4, is DTGVSQNPRHKITKRGQNVTFRCDPISEHNRLYWYRQTLGQGPEFLTYFQNEAQLEKSRLLSDRFSAERPKGSFSTLEIQRTEQGDSAMYLCASSPAPRAKLFFGSGTQLSVL.

This clonotype was found a few times. The rearrangement uses TRBV7-2 and TRBJ2-2, with 13 positions matching TRBD2. J gave up 6 bases and V 2 bases, and 12 bases lay outside the gene matches. The CDR3 is made up of 19 amino acids. Germline CDR1 and CDR2: SGHTA and FQGNSA. CDR3 region: CASSLPGLAGYFGAGELFF. DNA for the CDR3: TGTGCCAGCAGCTTACCGGGACTAGCGGGATATTTTGGGGCCGGGGAGCTGTTTTTT.

The sample holds many counts of this clonotype. The chain is built from TRBV6-6 and TRBJ1-6, with a tentative D call TRBD1 (5 bases). Germline loops: CDR1 MNHNY, CDR2 SVGAGI (reference sequence). This CDR3 comprises 13 residues. V was clipped by 10 bases and J by 7 bases, with 14 bases between them. CDR3 region: CATQGVRNSPLHF. Written as DNA, the CDR3 is TGTGCCACCCAAGGGGTTAGGAATTCACCCCTCCACTTT.

This clonotype was seen just once. The gene calls are TRBV20-1 and TRBJ2-2; the D is unclear. The CDR3 covers 14 residues. CDR1 is DFQATT, CDR2 SNEGSKA, per germline (reference sequence). V was shortened by 5 bases and J by 1 base, with 11 bases between the two germline ends. The CDR3 is CSASSMKNTGELFF. The CDR3 DNA reads TGCAGTGCTTCCTCTATGAAGAACACCGGGGAGCTGTTTTTT.

This clonotype was found a few times. Written as DNA, the CDR3 is TGTGCCAGCAGCCAACAACCCTCAAACACAGATACGCAGTATTTT. Its translation is CASSQQPSNTDTQYF. The V call is TRBV16, the J call TRBJ2-3, with unresolved D. The CDR3 is 15 residues long. The germline gives CDR1 KGHSY, CDR2 FQNENV. The germline V and J ends were trimmed by 2 bases and 2 bases, with 11 bases remaining between them.

There are a few counts of this clonotype. This chain links TRBV10-3 with TRBJ1-2; D is ambiguous. Germline V gene sequence: CDR1 ENHRY, CDR2 SYGVKD. Trimming stripped 10 bases from V and 7 bases from J, with 22 bases between. This CDR3 comprises 14 residues. The CDR3 nucleotides are TGTGCCACCGCCAGTATGAAGGTGAGGGCTGGCTACACCTTC. Translating gives CATASMKVRAGYTF.